Included here is one T cell receptor beta chain sequence, with context. Antigen: not known. This CDR3 comprises 15 residues. Germline values: CDR1 SGHNT, CDR2 YYREEE (reference sequence). V was clipped by 0 bases and J by 4 bases, with 13 bases between them. The data derive from a study of T cell responses to AZD1222 COVID-19 vaccine. Study background: Second-dose intervals of approximately 4 or approximately 12 weeks were pooled.

Study-level points and caveats: There were vaccine-associated CD4 TCRs across spike, dominant at 160-218 and 743-854. Baseline serostatus was positive in only a handful of AZD1222 recipients.

The assay was immunoSEQ multiplex PCR, and TCRdb's table has in-frame clones only and misses some. The table records about 120,000 clones, around 88% of them present only once. Sample: peripheral blood, taken on day 0 of AZD1222 vaccination. V gene TRBV5-4 combines with J gene TRBJ1-2; D perhaps matches TRBD1 (6 bases). The TCR sequence derives from an adult in good health. As DNA, the CDR3 is TGTGCCAGCAGCTTGGAAGGTGCAGGGGCCTATGGCTACACCTTC. Its protein product is CASSLEGAGAYGYTF.